The 15 T cell receptor beta chains given below trace back to one sample, sequenced in a study of shared clonotypes between healthy human individuals. Only in-frame clones appear in the TCRdb table, and some are missing; sequencing was by immunoSEQ multiplex PCR. The sample has some 1,100,000 clones, about 84% seen once. Sequencing used memory CD4+ T cells from PBMCs. Regarding subset: CD45RA-negative fraction. Every receptor here comes from a man younger than 30 in good health. Some clones in this sample may be carry-over from other donors' samples.

This chain connects TRBV18 to TRBJ1-2; 8 bases are a match to TRBD1. Germline lookup yields CDR1 KGHSH and CDR2 LQKENI. The CDR3 extends over 14 amino acids. Trimming at V came to 5 bases and at J to 8 bases, leaving 10 bases not matched to a gene. The CDR3 reads CASSTTGEPSGYTF. The CDR3 DNA sequence: TGTGCCAGCTCAACGACAGGGGAGCCTTCGGGCTACACCTTC.

The chain carries TRBV5-6 and TRBJ2-4, with 8 bases aligning to TRBD1. The CDR3 is 16 amino acids. The germline V gene encodes CDR1 SGHDT and CDR2 YYEEEE. The V gene end was trimmed by 4 bases and the J gene end by 6 bases; junction bases not matched to a gene: 12. CDR3 in DNA: TGTGCCAGCAGCCCCGGGATGCAGGGGGCCCGAAACATTCAGTACTTC. This sequence encodes CASSPGMQGARNIQYF. The whole variable domain, remainder taken from reference TRBV5-6 and TRBJ2-4, is DAGVTQSPTHLIKTRGQQVTLRCSPKSGHDTVSWYQQALGQGPQFIFQYYEEEERQRGNFPDRFSGHQFPNYSSELNVNALLLGDSALYLCASSPGMQGARNIQYFGAGTRLSVL.

The chain combines TRBV2 with TRBJ2-7; D may be TRBD1 (5 bases). The CDR3 has 13 residues. Germline assignment: CDR1 SNHLY and CDR2 FYNNEI. V lost 5 bases and J lost 3, with 11 bases in between. CDR3 nucleotide sequence: TGTGCCAGCAGTTTTGCAGGGAACTACGAGCAGTACTTC. Translation gives CASSFAGNYEQYF.

Turning to this clone: The identical CDR3 is also encoded by other nucleotide sequences in the sample. The CDR3 DNA reads as TGCGCCAGCAGCTTGGGGGACACGAACACTGAAGCTTTCTTT. It codes for CASSLGDTNTEAFF. The genes are TRBV5-1 and TRBJ1-1; D is possibly TRBD1 (6 bases). Germline V gives CDR1 SGHRS, CDR2 YFSETQ. The V end lost 0 bases, the J end lost 1 base, and 7 bases lay between the germline ends. CDR3 length equals 14 residues.

CDR3 sequence reads: CASSYSVMGSYEQYF. CDR3 bases: TGTGCCAGCAGTTACTCGGTAATGGGGAGCTACGAGCAGTACTTC. The chain has TRBV6-6 and TRBJ2-7, with D tentatively TRBD2 (5 bases). The germline V gene encodes CDR1 MNHNY and CDR2 SVGAGI (reference sequence). The CDR3 sequence is 15 residues long. V was cut by 0 bases and J by 3 bases, with 12 bases left in between.

This clone was seen a single time. Being one base from a much bigger clone, this may be a read error. The chain uses TRBV11-2 and TRBJ2-7, with D maybe TRBD2 (6 bases). Trimming removed 5 bases from V and 6 bases from J, with 8 bases in between. The CDR3 is 11 residues long. From germline, CDR1 is SGHAT and CDR2 FQNNGV. The CDR3 reads CASSPGGEQYF. In DNA form, the CDR3 reads TGTGCCAGCAGCCCCGGGGGCGAGCAGTACTTC.

This sequence joins TRBV7-2 and TRBJ2-5, with D possibly being TRBD1 (5 bases). The length of the CDR3 is 12 residues. The V and J ends lost 5 bases and 5 bases respectively, with 9 bases between them. Germline-derived CDR1 and CDR2 are SGHTA and FQGNSA. Here the CDR3 DNA reads TGTGCCAGCAGCCAGGGATGGGAGACCCAGTACTTC. Amino acids: CASSQGWETQYF.

This chain joins TRBV2 and TRBJ2-1; no clear D. Germline V lookup: CDR1 SNHLY, CDR2 FYNNEI. V lost 3 bases, J lost 7 bases, and 13 bases lay in between. The CDR3 runs 14 residues. Here the CDR3 DNA reads TGTGCCAGCAGTGAGACTCAGTCTAAGAATGAGCAGTTCTTC. This codes for CASSETQSKNEQFF. The variable domain in full, completed from reference TRBV2 and TRBJ2-1, reads EPEVTQTPSHQVTQMGQEVILRCVPISNHLYFYWYRQILGQKVEFLVSFYNNEISEKSEIFDDQFSVERPDGSNFTLKIRSTKLEDSAMYFCASSETQSKNEQFFGPGTRLTVL.

This chain joins TRBV27 and TRBJ2-3; D is tentatively TRBD1 or TRBD2 (5 bases each). V lost 8 bases, J lost 6 bases, and 24 bases lay in between. There are 16 residues in the CDR3. The germline V gene encodes CDR1 MNHEY and CDR2 SMNVEV (reference sequence). CDR3 sequence reads: CASLPGRLRGIDTQYF. The CDR3 nucleotides read TGTGCCAGCCTTCCGGGACGGCTGAGAGGGATCGATACGCAGTATTTT.

The CDR3 bases are TGTGCCAGCAGTTCTGGACAGGGCATTTCTAACTATGGCTACACCTTC. Protein sequence: CASSSGQGISNYGYTF. The chain employs TRBV28 and TRBJ1-2, with 8 bases identical to TRBD1. The CDR3 length is 16 residues. Looked up from germline, CDR1 is MDHEN and CDR2 is SYDVKM. Unmatched junction bases numbered 7, after V lost 4 bases and J lost 0 bases.

V usage is TRBV23-1 and J usage is TRBJ1-1; no firm D call. TRBV23-1 is labeled an ORF, and its function is uncertain. V was trimmed by 7 bases and J by 4 bases, leaving 10 bases between them. CDR3 length equals 12 residues. This chain's CDR3 is CASIPRGTEAFF. For the CDR3, the DNA is TGCGCCAGCATCCCTCGGGGCACTGAAGCTTTCTTT.

The rearrangement links TRBV10-3 to TRBJ1-2; D perhaps matches TRBD1 (6 bases). Germline CDR1 is ENHRY and CDR2 is SYGVKD. Deletions cut 4 bases from V and 4 bases from J, with 10 bases between. The CDR3 extends over 13 amino acids. The CDR3 coding sequence is TGTGCCATCAGTGTAGGACAGAGCTATGGCTACACCTTC. Translating gives CAISVGQSYGYTF.

CDR3 DNA sequence: TGTGCCAGTAGTTCAGGGTCGCCCCCAGATACGCAGTATTTT. As protein: CASSSGSPPDTQYF. V gene TRBV19 combines with J gene TRBJ2-3; a possible D gene is TRBD1 (5 bases). The CDR3 covers 14 residues. Trimming cost V 5 bases and J 4 bases, with 13 bases left between them. The germline CDR1 and CDR2 sequences are LNHDA and SQIVND (reference sequence).

Of note for this clone: This sample also contains other DNA sequences that code for the same CDR3. This chain uses TRBV28 with TRBJ1-3; tentative D call: TRBD1 (6 bases). The CDR3 contains 14 residues. V lost 5 bases and J 4 bases, leaving 12 bases between the germline ends. Germline V gene sequence: CDR1 MDHEN, CDR2 SYDVKM. The CDR3 DNA is TGTGCCAGCAGTAGTCACAGGGAAGGAAACACCATATATTTT. Its protein is CASSSHREGNTIYF.

V gene TRBV5-4 combines with J gene TRBJ2-3; 7 nucleotides agree with TRBD2. The CDR3 has 14 amino acids. Unmatched junction bases numbered 11, after V lost 4 bases and J lost 9 bases. Germline lookup yields CDR1 SGHNT and CDR2 YYREEE (reference sequence). The CDR3 region is CASSNHRERGTQYF. The DNA of the CDR3 is TGTGCCAGCAGCAACCACCGGGAGCGGGGAACGCAGTATTTT.